This T cell receptor beta chain derives from a study of shared clonotypes between healthy human individuals (dated by TCRdb to the early 2020s). In terms of the full investigation: Two women and three men aged 18 to 49 years were included in the cohort. For each donor, three plates each were used for CD4 naive and CD4 memory, two plates were used for CD8 naive, and one plate was used for CD8 memory. The study deeply sequenced blood TCR repertoires of five healthy adults to estimate repertoire size and the extent of clonotype sharing between individuals. Different laboratories and diverse techniques were used to prepare libraries and sequence TCR repertoires, to increase sequencing depth and limit assay-specific biases. Leukapheresis yielded between about 0.85 and 9 billion PBMCs per donor. Paper-wide results and their limitations: Even with the large sequencing depth, rarefaction of the sorted-subset datasets indicated that sequencing was incomplete. Naive subsets generally had larger estimated clonotype richness than memory subsets. The small number of donors limited the genetic and exposure-history diversity represented. When a handful of donors were compared, the shared fraction of clonotypes was about 5% for naive CD4, 3.5% to 4% for naive CD8, about 2.5% for memory CD4, and 0.35% to 0.4% for memory CD8. Pairwise subsampling indicated that sequencing depth was expected to affect the degree of clonotype sharing among donors. Only blood was sampled, and tissue TCR repertoires likely differ from those in blood. Compared with non-shared clonotypes, clonotypes shared by all four sorted-subset donors had higher generation probabilities.

Using the deep immunoSEQ assay, TCR CDR3 regions were amplified from genomic DNA by multiplex PCR. Extracted genomic DNA from each cell subset was distributed evenly across all wells of several immunoSEQ 96-well plates, and each plate was treated as a replicate. Each replicate PCR for sorted subsets received about 220 ng genomic DNA, equal to about 30,000 T cell genomes. Purified libraries were quantified with a Qubit 3.0 fluorometer, sized on a Bioanalyzer 2100, and re-quantified with the KAPA Library Quantification kit. A separate single-read 150-cycle Illumina NextSeq 550 flow cell was used to sequence each immunoSEQ 96-well plate. On the study's bioinformatics: Because the immunoSEQ output held only junctional sequences and lacked quality scores, the filtering could not match the filtering applied to full-length reads. To assign V/J genes and CDR3, sequences were annotated against IMGT germline references using PyIR, a Python wrapper for IgBLAST v1.9. Reads were filtered out if the reads had weak V/J assignments (E-value above 1e-6), no CDR3, stop codons, out-of-frame junctions, or ambiguous translated residues. V3J clonotypes were defined as sequences sharing an identical inferred V gene, J gene, and CDR3 amino acid sequence. To compute the percentage overlap between repertoires, the number of shared unique clonotypes was divided by the size of the smaller repertoire. RTK rarefaction, the Chao1 estimator, and Recon v2.1 estimates of unobserved clonotypes were used to assess repertoire richness. OLGA was used to compute generation probabilities for all TCRbeta clonotypes that the gDNA method yielded from a few donors. Imported from immuneACCESS, the table was reduced by TCRdb to in-frame sequences with V and J called. These copies leave out some clones; in studies compared against another copy, an unresolved V gene accounts for under half, and the cause of the remainder is not known. That table furnishes V, J and clone size, whereas the DNA furnished D and trimming. This sample is represented by about 1,800,000 clones; about 95% of them were singletons. Jointly, the top ten make up around 1% of the sample.

Sequences SGHRS (CDR1) and YFSETQ (CDR2) are obtained from the germline V gene. V is cut by 0 bases and J by 5 bases, and the space between the germline ends is 18 bases. Spanning cysteine to phenylalanine, the CDR3 consists of 17 amino acids. Only the CDR3 DNA stays, 51 bases, in frame from base 1. CD8 naive samples were obtained by positive selection for CCR7 among CD45RO-negative cells, yielding a CD45RA+CCR7+ population from which TemRA cells were excluded. The donors were healthy, HIV-negative adults with no recently reported acute infections or vaccinations. Every donor was a Caucasian adult residing in Nashville, Tennessee, USA. Blood was collected by leukapheresis, and PBMCs were isolated by Ficoll-Histopaque density gradient centrifugation and then cryopreserved in liquid nitrogen vapor phase. Analytical flow cytometry was used to check the purity and quantity of each magnetically sorted T cell population. Genomic DNA was isolated from each sorted fraction and quantified by UV absorbance on a Nanodrop 2000c.

Regarding this clone: Its antigen target is currently unknown. Per-base quality was not reported, and no clone a single base away is much larger than it.

Sequenced input: naive CD8+ T cells sorted from blood. This sample's cell subset or site label indicates: CD45RA+CCR7+. The V and J segments used are TRBV5-1 and TRBJ2-1; perhaps TRBD2 is the D gene, with 6 bases matching. The receptor was isolated from a man aged 18 to 29 in good health. The CDR3 in this case is CASSLVSAGWADNEQFF. The sequenced DNA: TGCGCCAGCAGCTTGGTGTCTGCGGGGTGGGCCGACAATGAGCAGTTCTTC.